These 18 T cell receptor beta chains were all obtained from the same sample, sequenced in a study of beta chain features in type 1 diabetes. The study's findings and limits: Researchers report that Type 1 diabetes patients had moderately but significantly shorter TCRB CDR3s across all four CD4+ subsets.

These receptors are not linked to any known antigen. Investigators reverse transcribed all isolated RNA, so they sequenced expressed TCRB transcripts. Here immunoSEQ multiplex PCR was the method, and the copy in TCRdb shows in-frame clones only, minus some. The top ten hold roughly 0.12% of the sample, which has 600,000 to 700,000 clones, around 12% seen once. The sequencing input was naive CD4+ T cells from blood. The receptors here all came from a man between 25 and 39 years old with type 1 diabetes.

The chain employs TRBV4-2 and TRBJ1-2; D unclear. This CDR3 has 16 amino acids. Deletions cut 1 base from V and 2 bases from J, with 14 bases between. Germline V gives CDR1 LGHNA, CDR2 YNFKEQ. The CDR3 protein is CASSQVTNRENYGYTF. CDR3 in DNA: TGTGCCAGCAGCCAAGTCACCAACCGGGAGAACTATGGCTACACCTTC.

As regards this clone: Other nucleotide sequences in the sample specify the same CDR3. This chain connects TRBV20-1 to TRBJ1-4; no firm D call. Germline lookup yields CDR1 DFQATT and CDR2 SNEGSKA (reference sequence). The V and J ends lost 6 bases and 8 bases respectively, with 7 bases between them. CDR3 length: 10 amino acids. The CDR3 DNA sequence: TGCAGTGCATCCACCGAAAAACTGTTTTTT. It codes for CSASTEKLFF.

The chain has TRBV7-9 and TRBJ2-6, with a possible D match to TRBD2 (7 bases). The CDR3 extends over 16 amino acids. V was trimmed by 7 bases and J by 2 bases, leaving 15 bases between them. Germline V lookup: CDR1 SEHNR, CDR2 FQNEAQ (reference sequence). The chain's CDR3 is CASIQGGKAGANVLTF. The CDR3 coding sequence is TGTGCCAGCATACAGGGAGGGAAGGCTGGGGCCAACGTCCTGACTTTC.

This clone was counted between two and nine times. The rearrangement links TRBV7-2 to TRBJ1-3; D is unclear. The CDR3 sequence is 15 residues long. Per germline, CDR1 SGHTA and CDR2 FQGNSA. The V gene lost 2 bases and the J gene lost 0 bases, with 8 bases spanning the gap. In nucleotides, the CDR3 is TGTGCCAGCAGCTTAACGGGCTACTCTGGAAACACCATATATTTT. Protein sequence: CASSLTGYSGNTIYF. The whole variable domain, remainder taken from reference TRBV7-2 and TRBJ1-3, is GAGVSQSPSNKVTEKGKDVELRCDPISGHTALYWYRQSLGQGLEFLIYFQGNSAPDKSGLPSDRFSAERTGGSVSTLTIQRTQQEDSAVYLCASSLTGYSGNTIYFGEGSWLTVV.

This chain's CDR3 is CASNFEPGSTNTF. The CDR3 DNA reads as TGTGCCAGTAATTTTGAACCGGGGTCAACGAACACCTTC. The gene calls are TRBV19 and TRBJ1-2; D is uncertain. Germline CDR1 and CDR2: LNHDA and SQIVND (reference sequence). V lost 7 bases to trimming and J lost 12 bases, with 21 bases between them. CDR3 length: 13 residues.

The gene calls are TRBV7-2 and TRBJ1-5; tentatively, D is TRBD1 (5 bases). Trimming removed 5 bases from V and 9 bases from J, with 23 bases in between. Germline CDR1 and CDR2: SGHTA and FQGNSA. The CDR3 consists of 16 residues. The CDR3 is CASSPPTAEERGPQHF. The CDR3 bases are TGTGCCAGCAGCCCCCCGACAGCTGAGGAAAGGGGGCCCCAGCATTTT.

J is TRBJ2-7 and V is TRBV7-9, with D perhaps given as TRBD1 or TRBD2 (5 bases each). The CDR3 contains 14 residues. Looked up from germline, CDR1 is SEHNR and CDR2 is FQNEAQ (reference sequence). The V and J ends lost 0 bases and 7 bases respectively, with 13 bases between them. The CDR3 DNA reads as TGTGCCAGCAGCTTAGCGCAGGGTCCGGGAGAGCAGTACTTC. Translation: CASSLAQGPGEQYF.

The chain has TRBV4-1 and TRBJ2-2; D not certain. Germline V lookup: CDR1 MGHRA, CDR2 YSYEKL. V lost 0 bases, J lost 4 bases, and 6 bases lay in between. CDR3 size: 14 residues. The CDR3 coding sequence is TGCGCCAGCAGCCAAGATTGGGCCACCGGGGAGCTGTTTTTT. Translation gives CASSQDWATGELFF.

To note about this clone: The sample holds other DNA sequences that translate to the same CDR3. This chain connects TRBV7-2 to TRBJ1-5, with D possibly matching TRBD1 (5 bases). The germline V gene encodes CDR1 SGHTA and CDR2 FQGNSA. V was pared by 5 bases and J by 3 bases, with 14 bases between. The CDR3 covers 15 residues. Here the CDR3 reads CASSPWGGSNQPQHF. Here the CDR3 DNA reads TGTGCCAGCAGCCCCTGGGGGGGTTCCAATCAGCCCCAGCATTTT.

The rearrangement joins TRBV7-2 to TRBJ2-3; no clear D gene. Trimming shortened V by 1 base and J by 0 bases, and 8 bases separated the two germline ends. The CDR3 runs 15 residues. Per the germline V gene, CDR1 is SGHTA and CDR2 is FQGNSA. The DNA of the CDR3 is TGTGCCAGCAGCTTAGTACTGTTTAGCACAGATACGCAGTATTTT. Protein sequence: CASSLVLFSTDTQYF.

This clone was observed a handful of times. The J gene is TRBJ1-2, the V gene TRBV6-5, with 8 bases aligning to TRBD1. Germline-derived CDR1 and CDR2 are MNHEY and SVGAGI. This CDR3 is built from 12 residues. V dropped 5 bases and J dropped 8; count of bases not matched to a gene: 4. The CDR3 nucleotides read TGTGCCAGCAGTAAACAGGGGGAAGGCTACACCTTC. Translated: CASSKQGEGYTF.

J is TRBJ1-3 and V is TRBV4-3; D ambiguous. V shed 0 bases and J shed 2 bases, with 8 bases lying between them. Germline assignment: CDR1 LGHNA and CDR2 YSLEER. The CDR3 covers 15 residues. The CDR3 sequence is CASSQDGEAGNTIYF. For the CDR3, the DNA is TGCGCCAGCAGCCAAGATGGGGAAGCTGGAAACACCATATATTTT.

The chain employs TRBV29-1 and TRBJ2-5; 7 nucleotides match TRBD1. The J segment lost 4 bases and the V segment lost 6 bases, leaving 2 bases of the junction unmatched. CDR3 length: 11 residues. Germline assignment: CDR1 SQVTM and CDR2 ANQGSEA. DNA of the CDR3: TGCAGCGTATACAGGGGAGAGACCCAGTACTTC. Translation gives CSVYRGETQYF.

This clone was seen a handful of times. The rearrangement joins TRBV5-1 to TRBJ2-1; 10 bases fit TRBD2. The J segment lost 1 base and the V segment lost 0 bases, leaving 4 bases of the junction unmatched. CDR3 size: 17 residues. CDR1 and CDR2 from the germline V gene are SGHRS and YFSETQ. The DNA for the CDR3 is TGCGCCAGCAGCTTGGGGCTAGCGGGGGCTTCCTACAATGAGCAGTTCTTC. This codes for CASSLGLAGASYNEQFF.

DNA of the CDR3: TGTGCCAGCAGCTTAGCCTATGACGCTGAAGCTTTCTTT. It codes for CASSLAYDAEAFF. This chain uses TRBV7-6 with TRBJ1-1; D call uncertain. Germline V lookup: CDR1 SGHVS, CDR2 FNYEAQ. Trimming shortened V by 0 bases and J by 6 bases, and 8 bases separated the two germline ends. This CDR3 contains 13 residues.

The CDR3 spells CASSVSRDRGTEAFF. The CDR3 DNA reads TGTGCCAGCAGTGTCTCGAGGGATAGGGGCACTGAAGCTTTCTTT. This sequence joins TRBV2 and TRBJ1-1; a weak D match, TRBD1 (5 bases). CDR1 is SNHLY and CDR2 is FYNNEI in the germline V gene. V dropped 4 bases and J dropped 4 bases, with 16 bases sitting between them. The CDR3 is 15 residues long.

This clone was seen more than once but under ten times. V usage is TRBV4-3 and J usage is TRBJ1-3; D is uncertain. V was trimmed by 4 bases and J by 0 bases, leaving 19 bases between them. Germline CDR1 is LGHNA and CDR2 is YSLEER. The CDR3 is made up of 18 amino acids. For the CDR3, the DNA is TGCGCCAGCAGCCGAGTACTGGACGGCCTTATCTCTGGAAACACCATATATTTT. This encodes CASSRVLDGLISGNTIYF.

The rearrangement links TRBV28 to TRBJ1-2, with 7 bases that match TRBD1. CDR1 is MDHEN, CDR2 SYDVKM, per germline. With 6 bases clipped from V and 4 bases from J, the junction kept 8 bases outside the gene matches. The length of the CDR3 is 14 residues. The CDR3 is CASSPPGGGYGYTF. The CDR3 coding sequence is TGTGCCAGCAGCCCCCCAGGGGGTGGCTATGGCTACACCTTC.